This TCR beta chain was documented in a study of cytomegalovirus exposure and HLA in healthy donors. Whole-study context: HLA-typed donors contributed around 88 million unique TCRs, which were held in an early data release.

Each donor's status was that of a healthy bone marrow donor. Broader study findings: A few chains tied to CMV proved CMV antigen-specific in vitro. The majority of TCR sequences were rare, yet some public TCRs appeared in many donors.

It was with 60 Vbeta and 13 Jbeta primers that the PCR ran. Data came from immunoSEQ multiplex PCR; TCRdb stores just in-frame clones and leaves some out. Here the sample spans 55,000 to 75,000 clones, 70% to 75% being singletons. Concerning this clone itself: Antigen unknown.

Germline CDR1 is LNHDA and CDR2 is SQIVND (reference sequence). The germline V and J ends were trimmed by 5 bases and 0 bases, with 10 bases remaining between them. This CDR3 contains 15 residues. The sequence derives from a man aged 30 to 39 in good health and CMV-seropositive. The V and J genes are TRBV19 and TRBJ1-4; D is unresolved. Sequenced material: PBMCs. CDR3 coding DNA: TGTGCCAGTAGTGTCTCCGGGACAACTAATGAAAAACTGTTTTTT. Translation: CASSVSGTTNEKLFF.